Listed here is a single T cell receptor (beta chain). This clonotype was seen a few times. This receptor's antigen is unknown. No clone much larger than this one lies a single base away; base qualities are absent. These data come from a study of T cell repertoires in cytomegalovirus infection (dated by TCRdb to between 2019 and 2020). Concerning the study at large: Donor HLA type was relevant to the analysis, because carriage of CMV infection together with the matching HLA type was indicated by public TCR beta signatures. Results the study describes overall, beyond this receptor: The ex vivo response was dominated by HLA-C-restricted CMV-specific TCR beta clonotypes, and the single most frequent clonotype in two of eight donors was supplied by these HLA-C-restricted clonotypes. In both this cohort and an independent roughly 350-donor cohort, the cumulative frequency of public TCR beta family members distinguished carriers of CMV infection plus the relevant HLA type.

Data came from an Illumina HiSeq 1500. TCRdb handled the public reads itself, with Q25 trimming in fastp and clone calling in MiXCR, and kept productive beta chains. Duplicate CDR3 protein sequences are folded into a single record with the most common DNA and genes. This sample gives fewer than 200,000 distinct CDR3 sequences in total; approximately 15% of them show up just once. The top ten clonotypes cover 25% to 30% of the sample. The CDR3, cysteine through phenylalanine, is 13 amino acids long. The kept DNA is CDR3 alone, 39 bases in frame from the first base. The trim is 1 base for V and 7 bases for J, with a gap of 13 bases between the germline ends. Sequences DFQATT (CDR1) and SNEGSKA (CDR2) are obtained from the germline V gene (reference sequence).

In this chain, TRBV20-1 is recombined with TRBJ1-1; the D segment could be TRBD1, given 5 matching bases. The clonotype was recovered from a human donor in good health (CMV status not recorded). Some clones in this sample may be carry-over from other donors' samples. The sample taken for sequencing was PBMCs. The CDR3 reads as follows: CSARGTGFHEAFF. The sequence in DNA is TGCAGTGCTAGAGGTACAGGCTTTCATGAAGCTTTCTTT.